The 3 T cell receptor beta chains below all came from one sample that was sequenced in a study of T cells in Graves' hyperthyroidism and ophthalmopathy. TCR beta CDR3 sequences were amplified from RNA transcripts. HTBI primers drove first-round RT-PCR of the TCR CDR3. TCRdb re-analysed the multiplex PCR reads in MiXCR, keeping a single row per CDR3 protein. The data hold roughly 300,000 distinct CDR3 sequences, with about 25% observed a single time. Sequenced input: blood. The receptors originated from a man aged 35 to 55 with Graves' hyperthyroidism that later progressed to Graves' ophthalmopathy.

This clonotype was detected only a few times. The CDR3 protein is CASSRRQTSYEQYF. The CDR3 DNA sequence: TGTGCCAGCAGCCGGAGACAGACCTCCTACGAGCAGTACTTC. The chain combines TRBV3-1 with TRBJ2-7, with D perhaps matching TRBD1 (5 bases). This CDR3 is 14 amino acids long. V was shortened by 4 bases and J by 0 bases, with 10 bases between the two germline ends. CDR1 is LGHDT, CDR2 YNNKEL, per germline (reference sequence).

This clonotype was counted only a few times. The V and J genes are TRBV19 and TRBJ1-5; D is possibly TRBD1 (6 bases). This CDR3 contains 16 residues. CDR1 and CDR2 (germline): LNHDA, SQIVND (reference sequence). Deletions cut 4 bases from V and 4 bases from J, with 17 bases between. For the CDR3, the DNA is TGTGCCAGTAGTAATATACATAGAACAGGGAATCAGCCCCAGCATTTT. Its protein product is CASSNIHRTGNQPQHF.

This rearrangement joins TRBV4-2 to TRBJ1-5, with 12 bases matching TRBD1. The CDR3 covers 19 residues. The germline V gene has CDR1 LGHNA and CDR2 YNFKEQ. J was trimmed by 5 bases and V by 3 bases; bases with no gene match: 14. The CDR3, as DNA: TGTGCCAGCAGCCACAATCCGGGACAGGGGGCCCCAGGGGATCAGCCCCAGCATTTT. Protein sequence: CASSHNPGQGAPGDQPQHF.